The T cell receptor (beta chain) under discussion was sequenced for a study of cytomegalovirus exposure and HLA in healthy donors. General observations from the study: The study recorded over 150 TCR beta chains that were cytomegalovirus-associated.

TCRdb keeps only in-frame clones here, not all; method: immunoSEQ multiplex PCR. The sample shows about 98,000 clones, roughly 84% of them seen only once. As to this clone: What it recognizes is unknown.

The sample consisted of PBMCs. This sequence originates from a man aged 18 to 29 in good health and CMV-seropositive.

DNA of the CDR3: TGCAGCGTCCTCCTTACAGGGAACACTGAAGCTTTCTTT. Translated, it gives CSVLLTGNTEAFF. The chain employs TRBV29-1 and TRBJ1-1, with a tentative D call TRBD1 (5 bases). Trimming stripped 6 bases from V and 1 base from J, with 12 bases between. This CDR3 has 13 amino acids. Germline V gene lookup returns CDR1 SQVTM and CDR2 ANQGSEA.